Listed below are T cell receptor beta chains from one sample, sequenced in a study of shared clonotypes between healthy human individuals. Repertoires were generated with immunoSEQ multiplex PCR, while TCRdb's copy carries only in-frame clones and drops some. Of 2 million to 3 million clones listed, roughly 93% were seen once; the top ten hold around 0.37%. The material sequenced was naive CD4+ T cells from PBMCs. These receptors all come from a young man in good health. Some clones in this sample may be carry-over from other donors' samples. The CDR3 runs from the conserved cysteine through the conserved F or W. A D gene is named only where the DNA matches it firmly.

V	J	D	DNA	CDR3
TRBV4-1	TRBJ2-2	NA	TGCGCCAGCAGCCAAGAACCCAGAGGAACCGGGGAGCTGTTTTTT	CASSQEPRGTGELFF
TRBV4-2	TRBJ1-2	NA	TGTGCCAGCAGCCAACCAGGGACGGCCTATGGCTACACCTTC	CASSQPGTAYGYTF
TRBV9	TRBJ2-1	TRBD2	TGTGCCAGCAGCACCGGGACTAGCGGGGAGCAGTTCTTC	CASSTGTSGEQFF
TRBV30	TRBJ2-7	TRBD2	TGTGCCTTACGGCGACTAGCGGGAGCGTCCGAGCAGTACTTC	CALRRLAGASEQYF
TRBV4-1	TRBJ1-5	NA	TGCGCCAGCAGCCAAGAGGTGGCTCGGGGGCTTAACAATCAGCCCCAGCATTTT	CASSQEVARGLNNQPQHF
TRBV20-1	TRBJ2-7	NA	TGCAGTGGTTACAGGGTATCCGAGCAGTACTTC	CSGYRVSEQYF
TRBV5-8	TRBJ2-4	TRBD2	TGTGCCAGCAGCTTGACTAGCGAGATTCAGTACTTC	CASSLTSEIQYF
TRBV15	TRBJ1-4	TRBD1	TGTGCCACCAGCAGTTCAAGGGACAGGGGATCAACTAATGAAAAACTGTTTTTT	CATSSSRDRGSTNEKLFF
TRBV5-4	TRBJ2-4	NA	TGTGCCAGCAGCTTGCAGGGAGGCATTCAGTACTTC	CASSLQGGIQYF
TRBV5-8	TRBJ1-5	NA	TGTGCCAGCAGCTTGGCAGGTCAGCCCCAGCATTTT	CASSLAGQPQHF